This T cell receptor (beta chain) was captured in a study of CD8 T cells in ankylosing spondylitis. Study-level points and caveats: The clones that were linked to disease were reported to be significantly enriched in matched synovial fluid samples from ankylosing spondylitis patients. Made up of eight highly homologous variants, a TCR beta motif appeared characteristic of ankylosing spondylitis blood.

One entry per CDR3 protein results from TCRdb running MiXCR on the 5' RACE reads. The data contain 200,000 to 300,000 distinct CDR3 sequences, roughly 8% of them singletons. This clonotype was observed at least ten times. Its target is not known. Input material: blood, either unsorted or a sorted T cell fraction (not recorded which). This receptor was identified in a female donor with ankylosing spondylitis or in good health (not recorded which).

This chain's CDR3 is CASSLDGQGWDAFF. The CDR3 DNA follows: TGCGCCAGCAGCTTGGACGGACAGGGATGGGATGCTTTCTTT. This chain joins TRBV5-1 and TRBJ1-1, with 8 nucleotides matching TRBD1. This CDR3 is 14 amino acids long. Germline V gives CDR1 SGHRS, CDR2 YFSETQ. V was clipped by 0 bases and J by 11 bases; unmatched bases: 9.